The clone carrying this T cell receptor beta chain came up many times. The target antigen is unknown. Method: immunoSEQ multiplex PCR; TCRdb's copy keeps in-frame clones and lacks some. The repertoire holds about 140,000 clones, with 90% as singletons. Between the trimmed V and J ends, which lost 7 bases and 0 bases, there was a span of 10 bases. Germline lookup yields CDR1 MGHRA and CDR2 YSYEKL. The CDR3 is 13 residues long. This sample was included in a study of T cell responses to AZD1222 COVID-19 vaccine. Study outcomes and limitations: Regions 160-218 and 743-854 dominated among vaccine-associated CD4 TCRs spanning spike. Samples come after the peak T cell response, not at day 14. Spike-specific TCR breadth rose after two AZD1222 doses, and depth rose as well.

The J gene is TRBJ2-7, the V gene TRBV4-1; D remains ambiguous. This specimen consisted of peripheral blood, obtained on day 0 of AZD1222 vaccination. This sequence originates from an adult in good health. CDR3 DNA: TGCGCCAGCACGGATCTCGTCTCCTACGAGCAGTACTTC. Translation: CASTDLVSYEQYF.